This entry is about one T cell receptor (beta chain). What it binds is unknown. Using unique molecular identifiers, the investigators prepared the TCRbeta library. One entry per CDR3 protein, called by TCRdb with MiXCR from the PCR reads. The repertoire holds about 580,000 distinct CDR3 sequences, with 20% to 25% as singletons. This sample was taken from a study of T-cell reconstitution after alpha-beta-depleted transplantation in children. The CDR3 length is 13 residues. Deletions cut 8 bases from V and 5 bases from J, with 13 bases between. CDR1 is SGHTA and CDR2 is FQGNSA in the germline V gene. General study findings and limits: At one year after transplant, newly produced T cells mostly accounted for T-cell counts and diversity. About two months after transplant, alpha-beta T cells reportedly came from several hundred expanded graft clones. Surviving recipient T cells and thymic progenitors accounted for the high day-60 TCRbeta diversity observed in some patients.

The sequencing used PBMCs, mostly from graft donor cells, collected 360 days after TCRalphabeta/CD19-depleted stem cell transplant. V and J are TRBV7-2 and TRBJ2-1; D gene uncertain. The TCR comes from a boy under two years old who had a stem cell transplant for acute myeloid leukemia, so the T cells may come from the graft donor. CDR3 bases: TGTGCCAGCGCAGACACCTCGAACAATGAGCAGTTCTTC. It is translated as CASADTSNNEQFF.